The TCR beta chain described here comes from a study of cytomegalovirus exposure and HLA in healthy donors. About the study: As an earlier analysis found, around 190 million T cells yielded about 120 million unique TCR beta sequences. Researchers found that around 80% of around 400 genotyped donors fell within the Caucasian-associated ancestry cluster. Study-wide results and limits: The study carried out a later analysis of TCR beta sequences. It associated about 15,000 of them with specific HLA alleles at a false discovery rate of 0.05.

Primers included in the PCR were 60 Vbeta and 13 Jbeta primers. The protocol was immunoSEQ multiplex PCR, while the TCRdb copy is restricted to in-frame clones and leaves out a portion. The sample has about 200,000 clones, 76% seen once. The CDR3 loop spans 14 amino acids. CDR1 is LNHNV and CDR2 is YYDKDF in the germline V gene (reference sequence). Trimming removed 5 bases at V and 3 bases at J, with 13 bases between. Worth noting for this clone: Antigen: not known.

The chain employs TRBV15 and TRBJ2-5; D is uncertain. This sequence was found in a man in his late teens or twenties in good health and CMV-seronegative. Material for sequencing was PBMCs. The CDR3 loop reads CATSASSTEETQYF. CDR3 DNA: TGTGCCACCAGCGCGAGTAGTACCGAAGAGACCCAGTACTTC.